A single sample gave rise to the 14 T cell receptor beta chains below, sequenced in a study of T cell responses to AZD1222 COVID-19 vaccine. Clones were read by immunoSEQ multiplex PCR, and TCRdb kept only the in-frame ones, dropping some. The repertoire holds 70,000 to 95,000 clones, with approximately 80% as singletons. This specimen was peripheral blood, taken on day 0 of AZD1222 vaccination. The receptors shown here come from an adult in good health.

The rearrangement uses TRBV2 and TRBJ2-7, with D unresolved. V dropped 6 bases and J dropped 7 bases, with 10 bases sitting between them. Germline CDR1 is SNHLY and CDR2 is FYNNEI. The CDR3 loop spans 11 amino acids. This CDR3 is CASRLSPEQYF. The DNA for the CDR3 is TGTGCCAGCAGACTAAGCCCAGAGCAGTACTTC.

The J gene is TRBJ2-7, the V gene TRBV6-2 or TRBV6-3; the D is unclear. CDR3 length equals 12 residues. V was pared by 4 bases and J by 0 bases, with 4 bases between. CDR1 and CDR2 (germline): MNHEY, SVGEGT. CDR3 sequence reads: CASSFSSYEQYF. The CDR3 nucleotides are TGTGCCAGCAGTTTCAGCTCCTACGAGCAGTACTTC.

This clone appeared a single time. V and J are TRBV5-8 and TRBJ1-2, with TRBD1 identical over 11 bases. The CDR3 consists of 15 residues. Germline-derived CDR1 and CDR2 are SGHTS and YDEGEE. The J segment lost 4 bases and the V segment lost 4 bases, leaving 6 bases of the junction unmatched. The CDR3 loop reads CASSPDRGRTYGYTF. The CDR3 DNA reads as TGTGCCAGCAGCCCGGACAGGGGGCGCACCTATGGCTACACCTTC.

This clone has only one observation. This sequence joins TRBV2 and TRBJ2-7; weak D call: TRBD2 (7 bases). The V gene lost 7 bases and the J gene lost 2 bases, with 15 bases spanning the gap. This CDR3 is built from 14 residues. From germline, CDR1 is SNHLY and CDR2 FYNNEI. CDR3 DNA sequence: TGTGCCAGCAATGACGGGGGGCGACCCTACGAGCAGTACTTC. The encoded protein is CASNDGGRPYEQYF.

V usage is TRBV7-9 and J usage is TRBJ1-5, with D hard to call. V was pared by 7 bases and J by 8 bases, with 15 bases between. The CDR3 runs 13 residues. Per germline, CDR1 SEHNR and CDR2 FQNEAQ (reference sequence). The DNA of the CDR3 is TGTGCCAGCACCAAGGGAGGAGTAGAGCCCCAGCATTTT. Translation: CASTKGGVEPQHF.

The gene calls are TRBV6-4 and TRBJ1-5, with TRBD1 matching 7 bases. CDR3 length: 16 residues. J lost 4 bases, V lost 3 bases, and 9 bases had no gene match. The germline CDR1 and CDR2 sequences are MRHNA and SNTAGT. CDR3 DNA sequence: TGTGCCAGCAGTGATCAAGGAGACAGGGTTAATCAGCCCCAGCATTTT. Residues: CASSDQGDRVNQPQHF.

The V gene is TRBV5-1, the J gene TRBJ1-4, with D unresolved. CDR3 size: 15 residues. The germline V gene encodes CDR1 SGHRS and CDR2 YFSETQ. V lost 4 bases to trimming and J lost 0 bases, with 10 bases between them. The CDR3 loop reads CASSRGDSTNEKLFF. CDR3 coding DNA: TGCGCCAGCAGCCGCGGGGATTCAACTAATGAAAAACTGTTTTTT.

This chain links TRBV3-1 (or the pseudogene TRBV3-2) with TRBJ2-7; 9 bases agree with TRBD2. V gave up 4 bases and J gave up 1 base; unmatched junction bases: 5. Germline V lookup: CDR1 LGHDT, CDR2 YNNKEL (reference sequence). This CDR3 has 15 amino acids. The CDR3 loop is CASSPRSGGSYEQYF. The CDR3, as DNA: TGTGCCAGCAGCCCACGTAGCGGGGGATCCTACGAGCAGTACTTC.

The J gene is TRBJ2-7, the V gene TRBV11-2; D gene unclear. V was cut by 0 bases and J by 2 bases, with 2 bases left in between. CDR3 length: 12 residues. CDR1 and CDR2 (germline): SGHAT, FQNNGV. The CDR3: CASSLDTYEQYF. The CDR3 region has the DNA TGTGCCAGCAGCTTAGATACCTACGAGCAGTACTTC.

The chain couples TRBV28 to TRBJ2-7; D unresolved. The germline V and J ends were trimmed by 7 bases and 4 bases, with 14 bases remaining between them. The germline CDR1 and CDR2 sequences are MDHEN and SYDVKM. The CDR3 sequence is 13 residues long. CDR3 protein: CASNPVGGYEQYF. Here the CDR3 DNA reads TGTGCCAGCAACCCCGTGGGTGGGTACGAGCAGTACTTC.

The chain recombines TRBV2 with TRBJ1-5; TRBD1 is a possible D gene (5 bases). V gave up 1 base and J gave up 8 bases, with 9 bases separating them. The CDR3 is made up of 13 amino acids. Germline CDR1 reads SNHLY; CDR2 reads FYNNEI. Here the CDR3 reads CASSEGGGKPQHF. The CDR3 DNA reads TGTGCCAGCAGTGAAGGGGGCGGGAAGCCCCAGCATTTT.

The genes are TRBV19 and TRBJ1-2, with D uncertain. The CDR3 extends over 11 amino acids. CDR1 and CDR2 from the germline V gene are LNHDA and SQIVND (reference sequence). V was cut by 5 bases and J by 3 bases, with 4 bases left in between. The CDR3 reads CASSSDYGYTF. The CDR3 DNA reads as TGTGCCAGTAGTTCGGACTATGGCTACACCTTC. The full variable domain, its missing parts supplied by reference TRBV19 and TRBJ1-2, is DGGITQSPKYLFRKEGQNVTLSCEQNLNHDAMYWYRQDPGQGLRLIYYSQIVNDFQKGDIAEGYSVSREKKESFPLTVTSAQKNPTAFYLCASSSDYGYTFGSGTRLTVV.

This rearrangement joins TRBV18 to TRBJ2-2, with 12 bases aligning to TRBD1. This CDR3 spans 16 amino acids. Germline V gene lookup returns CDR1 KGHSH and CDR2 LQKENI. V lost 0 bases, J lost 5 bases, and 1 base stayed unmatched. The chain's CDR3 is CASSPPGQGATGELFF. The CDR3 nucleotides read TGTGCCAGCTCACCACCGGGACAGGGGGCGACCGGGGAGCTGTTTTTT.

This clone turned up a few times. The V gene is TRBV24-1, the J gene TRBJ2-3; D not resolved. V was pared by 6 bases and J by 3 bases, with 6 bases between. CDR3 size: 12 residues. Germline values: CDR1 KGHDR, CDR2 SFDVKD. For the CDR3, the DNA is TGTGCCACCAGTTCCGGGACAGATACGCAGTATTTT. Translating gives CATSSGTDTQYF.